Listed below are T cell receptor beta chains from one sample, sequenced in a study of PD-1 blockade in classical Hodgkin lymphoma. The repertoire was sequenced with immunoSEQ multiplex PCR; TCRdb's copy has only in-frame clones and lacks some. The sample carries about 10,000 clones, approximately 80% recorded once. The source material was peripheral blood mononuclear cells (PBMCs), sampled before the second cycle of nivolumab. The receptors shown here come from a human donor with classical Hodgkin lymphoma. CDR3s include the opening cysteine and the closing phenylalanine or tryptophan. The D gene is left open where the match is weak. Not every row has a clone size; where given, it reads once, few, many or a size class.

CASSQRPGTVLEDLPKAKTGELFF	TGTGCCAGCAGCCAACGACCCGGGACAGTCTTGGAGGATTTACCGAAAGCGAAAACCGGGGAGCTGTTTTTT	TRBV16	TRBJ2-2	TRBD1	.
CAISESSFPKTGYEQYF	TGTGCCATCAGTGAGTCTTCCTTCCCGAAAACGGGGTACGAGCAGTACTTC	TRBV10-3	TRBJ2-7	.	.
CASSIGTGGANVLTF	TGCGCCAGCTCCATCGGGACAGGAGGGGCCAACGTCCTGACTTTC	TRBV5-1	TRBJ2-6	TRBD1	.
CASSFWGLAWETQYF	TGTGCCAGCAGCTTTTGGGGACTAGCGTGGGAGACCCAGTACTTC	TRBV7-2	TRBJ2-5	TRBD2	.
CASDKGPGGYEAFF	TGTGCCAGCGATAAGGGGCCAGGGGGGTATGAAGCTTTCTTT	TRBV5-6	TRBJ1-1	TRBD1	.
CASSVGGTGRTDTQYF	TGTGCCAGCAGTGTGGGGGGGACAGGGAGGACAGATACGCAGTATTTT	TRBV6-4	TRBJ2-3	TRBD1	.
CASRAGAQGNSPLHF	TGCGCCAGCCGGGCTGGGGCACAAGGCAATTCACCCCTCCACTTT	TRBV4-1	TRBJ1-6	.	few
CASSFGQGVGYTF	TGTGCCAGCAGCTTTGGCCAGGGGGTTGGCTACACCTTC	TRBV7-9	TRBJ1-2	TRBD1	.
CAISDRAQETQYF	TGTGCCATCAGTGACAGGGCACAAGAGACCCAGTACTTC	TRBV10-3	TRBJ2-5	.	.
CASSPGTGLNEQFF	TGTGCCAGCTCCCCCGGGACAGGGCTAAATGAGCAGTTCTTC	TRBV5-4	TRBJ2-1	TRBD1	.
CASSLGLGGTDTQYF	TGTGCCAGCAGTTTAGGACTAGGCGGGACAGATACGCAGTATTTT	TRBV27	TRBJ2-3	TRBD2	.
CASTQQGPFGYTF	TGTGCCAGCACTCAACAGGGTCCTTTTGGCTACACCTTC	TRBV13	TRBJ1-2	.	.
CASSLLSINTEAFF	TGTGCCAGCAGCCTCCTGAGTATTAACACTGAAGCTTTCTTT	TRBV7-9	TRBJ1-1	.	.
CASSYSERGIRNEQFF	TGTGCCAGCAGTTACTCGGAGAGGGGAATTCGCAATGAGCAGTTCTTC	TRBV6-5	TRBJ2-1	.	.
CASSVATHPGNTIYF	TGTGCCAGCAGCGTAGCGACACATCCTGGAAACACCATATATTTT	TRBV9	TRBJ1-3	.	.
CASSERQGGYTF	TGTGCCAGCAGCGAACGACAGGGTGGCTACACCTTC	TRBV7-2	TRBJ1-2	TRBD1	.
CASSPTGEQYF	TGTGCCAGCAGTCCGACAGGCGAGCAGTACTTC	TRBV25-1	TRBJ2-7	.	.